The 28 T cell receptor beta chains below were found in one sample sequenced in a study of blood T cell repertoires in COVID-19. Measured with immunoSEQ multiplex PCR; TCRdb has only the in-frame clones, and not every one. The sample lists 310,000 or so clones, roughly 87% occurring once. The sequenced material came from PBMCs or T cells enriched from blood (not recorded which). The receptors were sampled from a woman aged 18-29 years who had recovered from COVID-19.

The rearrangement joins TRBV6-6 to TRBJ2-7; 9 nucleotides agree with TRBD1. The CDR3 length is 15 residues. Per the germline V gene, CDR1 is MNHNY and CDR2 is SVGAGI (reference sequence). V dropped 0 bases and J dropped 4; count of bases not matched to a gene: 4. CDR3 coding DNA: TGTGCCAGCAGTTACTCAGACAGGGGGACGTACGAGCAGTACTTC. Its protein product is CASSYSDRGTYEQYF.

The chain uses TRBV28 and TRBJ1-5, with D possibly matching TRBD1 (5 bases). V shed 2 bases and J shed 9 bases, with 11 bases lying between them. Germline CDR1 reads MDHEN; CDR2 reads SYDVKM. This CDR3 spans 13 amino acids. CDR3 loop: CASSLTAGGPQHF. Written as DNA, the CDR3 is TGTGCCAGCAGTTTAACCGCGGGGGGGCCCCAGCATTTT.

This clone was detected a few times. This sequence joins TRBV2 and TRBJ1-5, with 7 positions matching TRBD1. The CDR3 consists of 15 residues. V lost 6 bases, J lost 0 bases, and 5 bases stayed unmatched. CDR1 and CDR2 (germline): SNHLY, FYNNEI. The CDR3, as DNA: TGTGCCAGCAGAACGGGACAGAATAGCAATCAGCCCCAGCATTTT. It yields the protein CASRTGQNSNQPQHF.

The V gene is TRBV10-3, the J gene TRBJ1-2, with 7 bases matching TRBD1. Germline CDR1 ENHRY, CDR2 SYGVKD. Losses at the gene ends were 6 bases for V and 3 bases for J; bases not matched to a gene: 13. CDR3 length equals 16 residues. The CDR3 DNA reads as TGTGCCATCAGCCACAGACAGGGCTCTAACGACTATGGCTACACCTTC. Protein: CAISHRQGSNDYGYTF.

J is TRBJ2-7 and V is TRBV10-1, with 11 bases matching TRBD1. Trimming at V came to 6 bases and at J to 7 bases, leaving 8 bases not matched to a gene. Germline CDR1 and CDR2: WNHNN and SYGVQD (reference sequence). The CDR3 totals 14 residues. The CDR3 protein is CASREDRGQSEQYF. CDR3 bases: TGCGCCAGCAGAGAGGACAGGGGGCAGAGTGAGCAGTACTTC.

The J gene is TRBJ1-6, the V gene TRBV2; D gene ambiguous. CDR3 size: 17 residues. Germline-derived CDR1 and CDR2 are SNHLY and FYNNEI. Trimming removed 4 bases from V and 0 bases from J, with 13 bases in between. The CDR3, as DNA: TGTGCCAGCAGTGGTCTGGGAGGCGGCTCCTATAATTCACCCCTCCACTTT. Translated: CASSGLGGGSYNSPLHF.

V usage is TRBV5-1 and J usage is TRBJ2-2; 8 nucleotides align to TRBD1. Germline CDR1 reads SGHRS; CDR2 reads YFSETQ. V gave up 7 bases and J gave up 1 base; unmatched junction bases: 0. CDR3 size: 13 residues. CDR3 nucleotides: TGCGCCAGCGGGACAGGGAACACCGGGGAGCTGTTTTTT. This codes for CASGTGNTGELFF.

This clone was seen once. The CDR3, as DNA: TGTGCCAGCAATCTCAGGGGATACGAGCAGTACTTC. Protein: CASNLRGYEQYF. The genes are TRBV28 and TRBJ2-7, with D perhaps TRBD1 (6 bases). Germline lookup yields CDR1 MDHEN and CDR2 SYDVKM. The CDR3 is 12 amino acids. Trimming removed 7 bases from V and 4 bases from J, with 11 bases in between. Filled out from reference TRBV28 and TRBJ2-7, the complete variable domain reads DVKVTQSSRYLVKRTGEKVFLECVQDMDHENMFWYRQDPGLGLRLIYFSYDVKMKEKGDIPEGYSVSREKKERFSLILESASTNQTSMYLCASNLRGYEQYFGPGTRLTVT.

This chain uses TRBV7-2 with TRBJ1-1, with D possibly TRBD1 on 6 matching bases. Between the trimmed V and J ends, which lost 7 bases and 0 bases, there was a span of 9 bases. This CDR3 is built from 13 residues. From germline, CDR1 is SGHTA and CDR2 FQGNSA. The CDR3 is CASTGQLNTEAFF. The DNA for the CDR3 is TGTGCCAGCACCGGACAGTTGAACACTGAAGCTTTCTTT.

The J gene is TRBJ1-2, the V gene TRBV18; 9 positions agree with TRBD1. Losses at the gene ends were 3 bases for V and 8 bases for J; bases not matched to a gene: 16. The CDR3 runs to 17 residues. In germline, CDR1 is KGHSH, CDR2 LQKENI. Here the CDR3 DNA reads TGTGCCAGCTCACCCTTACAGGGGGCTATCTCCGCTGAGGGCTACACCTTC. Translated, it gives CASSPLQGAISAEGYTF.

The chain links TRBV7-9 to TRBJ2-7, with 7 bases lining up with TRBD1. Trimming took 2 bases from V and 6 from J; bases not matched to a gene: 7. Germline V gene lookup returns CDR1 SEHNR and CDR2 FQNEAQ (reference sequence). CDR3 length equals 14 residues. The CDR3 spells CASSLRGGTGEQYF. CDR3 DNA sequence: TGTGCCAGCAGCTTAAGAGGGGGCACGGGCGAGCAGTACTTC.

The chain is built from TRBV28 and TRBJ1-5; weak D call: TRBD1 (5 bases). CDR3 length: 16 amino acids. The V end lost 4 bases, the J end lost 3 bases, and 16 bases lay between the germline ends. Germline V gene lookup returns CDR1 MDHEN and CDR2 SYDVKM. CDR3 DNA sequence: TGTGCCAGCAGTTATTTTGGGGGACTGGCCAATCAGCCCCAGCATTTT. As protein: CASSYFGGLANQPQHF.

The DNA for the CDR3 is TGTGCCAGCAGTAGAGACCCGACAGGACCCTTGAACACTGAAGCTTTCTTT. It yields the protein CASSRDPTGPLNTEAFF. This chain uses TRBV25-1 with TRBJ1-1; D is perhaps TRBD1 (6 bases). The CDR3 is 17 amino acids. V shed 5 bases and J shed 0 bases, with 19 bases lying between them. Per the germline V gene, CDR1 is MGHDK and CDR2 is SYGVNS. The full variable domain, in which reference TRBV25-1 and TRBJ1-1 provide the parts outside the CDR3, is EADIYQTPRYLVIGTGKKITLECSQTMGHDKMYWYQQDPGMELHLIHYSYGVNSTEKGDLSSESTVSRIRTEHFPLTLESARPSHTSQYLCASSRDPTGPLNTEAFFGQGTRLTVV.

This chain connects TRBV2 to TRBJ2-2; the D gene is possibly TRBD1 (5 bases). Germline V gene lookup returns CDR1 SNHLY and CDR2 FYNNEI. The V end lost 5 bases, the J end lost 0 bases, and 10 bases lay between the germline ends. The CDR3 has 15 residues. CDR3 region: CASSSAGTNTGELFF. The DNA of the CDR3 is TGTGCCAGCAGTAGTGCAGGGACGAACACCGGGGAGCTGTTTTTT. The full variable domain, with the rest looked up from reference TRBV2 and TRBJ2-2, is EPEVTQTPSHQVTQMGQEVILRCVPISNHLYFYWYRQILGQKVEFLVSFYNNEISEKSEIFDDQFSVERPDGSNFTLKIRSTKLEDSAMYFCASSSAGTNTGELFFGEGSRLTVL.

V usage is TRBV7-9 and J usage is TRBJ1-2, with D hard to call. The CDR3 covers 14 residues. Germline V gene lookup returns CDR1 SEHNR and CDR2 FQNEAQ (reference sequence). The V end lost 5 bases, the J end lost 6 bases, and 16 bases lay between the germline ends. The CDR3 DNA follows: TGTGCCAGCAGCCCCCCGGAGGGCCTGGATGGCTACACCTTC. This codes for CASSPPEGLDGYTF.

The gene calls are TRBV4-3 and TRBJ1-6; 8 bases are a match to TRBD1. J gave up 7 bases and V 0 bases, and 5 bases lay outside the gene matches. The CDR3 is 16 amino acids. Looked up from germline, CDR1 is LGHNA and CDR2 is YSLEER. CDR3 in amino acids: CASSQEWGQANSPLHF. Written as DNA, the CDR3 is TGCGCCAGCAGCCAAGAGTGGGGACAGGCAAATTCACCCCTCCACTTT.

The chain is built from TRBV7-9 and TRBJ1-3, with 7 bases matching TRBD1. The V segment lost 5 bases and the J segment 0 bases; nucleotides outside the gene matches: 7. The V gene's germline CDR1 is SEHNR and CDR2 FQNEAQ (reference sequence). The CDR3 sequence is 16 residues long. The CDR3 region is CASSPPGTDSGNTIYF. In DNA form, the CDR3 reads TGTGCCAGCAGCCCACCCGGGACAGACTCTGGAAACACCATATATTTT.

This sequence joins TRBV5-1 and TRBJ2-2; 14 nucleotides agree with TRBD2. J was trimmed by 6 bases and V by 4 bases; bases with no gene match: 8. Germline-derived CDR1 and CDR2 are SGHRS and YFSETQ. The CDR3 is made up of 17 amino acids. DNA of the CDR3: TGCGCCAGCAGCCTAATGGGACTAGCGGGAGTGGCCGGGGAGCTGTTTTTT. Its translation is CASSLMGLAGVAGELFF.

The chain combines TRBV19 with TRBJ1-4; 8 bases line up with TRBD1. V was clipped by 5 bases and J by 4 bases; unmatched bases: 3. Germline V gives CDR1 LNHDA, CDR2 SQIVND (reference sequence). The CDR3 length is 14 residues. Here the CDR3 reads CASSGDRSNEKLFF. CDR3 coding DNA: TGTGCCAGTAGTGGGGACAGGAGTAATGAAAAACTGTTTTTT. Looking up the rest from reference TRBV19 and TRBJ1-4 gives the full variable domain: DGGITQSPKYLFRKEGQNVTLSCEQNLNHDAMYWYRQDPGQGLRLIYYSQIVNDFQKGDIAEGYSVSREKKESFPLTVTSAQKNPTAFYLCASSGDRSNEKLFFGSGTQLSVL.

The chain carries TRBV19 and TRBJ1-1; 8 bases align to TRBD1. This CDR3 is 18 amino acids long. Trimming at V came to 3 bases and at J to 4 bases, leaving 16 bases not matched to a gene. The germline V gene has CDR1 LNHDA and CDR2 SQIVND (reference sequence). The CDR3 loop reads CASSIGDQLQGEGTEAFF. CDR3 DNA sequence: TGTGCCAGTAGTATTGGGGACCAATTACAGGGGGAAGGCACTGAAGCTTTCTTT.

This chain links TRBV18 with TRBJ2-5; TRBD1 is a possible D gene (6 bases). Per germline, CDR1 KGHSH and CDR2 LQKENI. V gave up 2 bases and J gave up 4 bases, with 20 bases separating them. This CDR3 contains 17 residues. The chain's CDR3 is CASSPTTDSLSIETQYF. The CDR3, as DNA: TGTGCCAGCTCACCAACCACGGACAGCTTATCAATAGAGACCCAGTACTTC.

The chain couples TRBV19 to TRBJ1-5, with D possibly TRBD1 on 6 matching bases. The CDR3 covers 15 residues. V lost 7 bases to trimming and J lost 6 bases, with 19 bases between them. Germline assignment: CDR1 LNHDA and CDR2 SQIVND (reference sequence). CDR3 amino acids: CASKTQGNVGQPQHF. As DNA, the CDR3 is TGTGCCAGTAAAACTCAGGGGAATGTTGGTCAGCCCCAGCATTTT.

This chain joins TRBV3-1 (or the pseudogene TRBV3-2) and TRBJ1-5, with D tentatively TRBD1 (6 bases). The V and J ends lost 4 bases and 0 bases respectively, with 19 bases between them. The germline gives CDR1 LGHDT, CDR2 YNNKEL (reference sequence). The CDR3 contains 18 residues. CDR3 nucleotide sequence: TGTGCCAGCAGCCCTACTTGGGCAGGGGTTAGTAGCAATCAGCCCCAGCATTTT. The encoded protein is CASSPTWAGVSSNQPQHF.

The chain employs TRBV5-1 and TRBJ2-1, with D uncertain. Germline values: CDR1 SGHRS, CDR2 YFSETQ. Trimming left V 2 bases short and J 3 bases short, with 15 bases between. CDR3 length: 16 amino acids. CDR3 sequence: CASSFNVVASYNEQFF. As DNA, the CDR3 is TGCGCCAGCAGCTTTAATGTGGTCGCCAGCTACAATGAGCAGTTCTTC. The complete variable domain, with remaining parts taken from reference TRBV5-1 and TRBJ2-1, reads KAGVTQTPRYLIKTRGQQVTLSCSPISGHRSVSWYQQTPGQGLQFLFEYFSETQRNKGNFPGRFSGRQFSNSRSEMNVSTLELGDSALYLCASSFNVVASYNEQFFGPGTRLTVL.

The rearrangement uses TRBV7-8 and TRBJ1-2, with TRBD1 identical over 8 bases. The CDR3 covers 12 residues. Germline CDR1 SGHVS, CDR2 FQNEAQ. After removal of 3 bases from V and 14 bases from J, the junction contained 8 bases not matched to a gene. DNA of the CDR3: TGTGCCAGCAGCTTCCCGGACAGGGCTAAGACCTTC. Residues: CASSFPDRAKTF. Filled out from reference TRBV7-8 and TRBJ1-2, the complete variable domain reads GAGVSQSPRYKVAKRGQDVALRCDPISGHVSLFWYQQALGQGPEFLTYFQNEAQLDKSGLPSDRFFAERPEGSVSTLKIQRTQQEDSAVYLCASSFPDRAKTFGSGTRLTVV.

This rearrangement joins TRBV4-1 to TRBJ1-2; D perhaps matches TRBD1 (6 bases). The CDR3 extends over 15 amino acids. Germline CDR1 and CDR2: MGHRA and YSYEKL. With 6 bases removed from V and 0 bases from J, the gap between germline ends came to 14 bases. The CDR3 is CASRRNTGTNYGYTF. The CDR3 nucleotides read TGCGCCAGCAGGCGGAACACAGGGACTAACTATGGCTACACCTTC.

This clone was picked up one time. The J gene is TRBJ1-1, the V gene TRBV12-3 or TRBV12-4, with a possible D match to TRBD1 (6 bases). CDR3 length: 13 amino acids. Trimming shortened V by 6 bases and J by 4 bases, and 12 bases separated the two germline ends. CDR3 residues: CASRQGGGTEAFF. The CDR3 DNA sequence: TGTGCCAGCAGACAGGGCGGGGGCACTGAAGCTTTCTTT.

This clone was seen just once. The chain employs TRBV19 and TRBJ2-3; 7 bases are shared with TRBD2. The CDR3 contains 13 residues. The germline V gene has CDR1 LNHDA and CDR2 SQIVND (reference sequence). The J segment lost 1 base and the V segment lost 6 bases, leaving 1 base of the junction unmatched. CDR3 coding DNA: TGTGCCAGTAGAGGACTAGGCACAGATACGCAGTATTTT. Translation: CASRGLGTDTQYF.